This T cell receptor (beta chain) was observed in a study of identical twins. Through template switching, a universal primer site was introduced, and the cDNA contained unique molecular identifiers. TCRdb re-derived calls from the 5' RACE reads in MiXCR, one entry per CDR3 protein. The table records 600,000 to 800,000 distinct CDR3 sequences, 21% of them present only once. CDR1 and CDR2 from the germline V gene are DFQATT and SNEGSKA (reference sequence). The germline V and J ends were trimmed by 7 bases and 5 bases, with 17 bases remaining between them. The CDR3 is 13 residues long. This clonotype was seen more than once but under ten times. What it binds is unknown. Study results and caveats: It was possible that invariant MAIT and iNKT cells partly confounded the zero-insertion analyses. Sequences that were out-of-frame, alpha and twin-shared displayed an excess of low generation probability.

The same data also went into a second study, on T cells expressing NK-cell markers.

The source material was PBMCs. This chain joins TRBV20-1 and TRBJ1-1, with D possibly TRBD1 on 6 matching bases. This clonotype was obtained from a woman between 18 and 29 years old in good health. CDR3 sequence reads: CSGSTGLGTEAFF. The CDR3 DNA follows: TGCAGTGGCTCGACAGGTTTGGGGACTGAAGCTTTCTTT.